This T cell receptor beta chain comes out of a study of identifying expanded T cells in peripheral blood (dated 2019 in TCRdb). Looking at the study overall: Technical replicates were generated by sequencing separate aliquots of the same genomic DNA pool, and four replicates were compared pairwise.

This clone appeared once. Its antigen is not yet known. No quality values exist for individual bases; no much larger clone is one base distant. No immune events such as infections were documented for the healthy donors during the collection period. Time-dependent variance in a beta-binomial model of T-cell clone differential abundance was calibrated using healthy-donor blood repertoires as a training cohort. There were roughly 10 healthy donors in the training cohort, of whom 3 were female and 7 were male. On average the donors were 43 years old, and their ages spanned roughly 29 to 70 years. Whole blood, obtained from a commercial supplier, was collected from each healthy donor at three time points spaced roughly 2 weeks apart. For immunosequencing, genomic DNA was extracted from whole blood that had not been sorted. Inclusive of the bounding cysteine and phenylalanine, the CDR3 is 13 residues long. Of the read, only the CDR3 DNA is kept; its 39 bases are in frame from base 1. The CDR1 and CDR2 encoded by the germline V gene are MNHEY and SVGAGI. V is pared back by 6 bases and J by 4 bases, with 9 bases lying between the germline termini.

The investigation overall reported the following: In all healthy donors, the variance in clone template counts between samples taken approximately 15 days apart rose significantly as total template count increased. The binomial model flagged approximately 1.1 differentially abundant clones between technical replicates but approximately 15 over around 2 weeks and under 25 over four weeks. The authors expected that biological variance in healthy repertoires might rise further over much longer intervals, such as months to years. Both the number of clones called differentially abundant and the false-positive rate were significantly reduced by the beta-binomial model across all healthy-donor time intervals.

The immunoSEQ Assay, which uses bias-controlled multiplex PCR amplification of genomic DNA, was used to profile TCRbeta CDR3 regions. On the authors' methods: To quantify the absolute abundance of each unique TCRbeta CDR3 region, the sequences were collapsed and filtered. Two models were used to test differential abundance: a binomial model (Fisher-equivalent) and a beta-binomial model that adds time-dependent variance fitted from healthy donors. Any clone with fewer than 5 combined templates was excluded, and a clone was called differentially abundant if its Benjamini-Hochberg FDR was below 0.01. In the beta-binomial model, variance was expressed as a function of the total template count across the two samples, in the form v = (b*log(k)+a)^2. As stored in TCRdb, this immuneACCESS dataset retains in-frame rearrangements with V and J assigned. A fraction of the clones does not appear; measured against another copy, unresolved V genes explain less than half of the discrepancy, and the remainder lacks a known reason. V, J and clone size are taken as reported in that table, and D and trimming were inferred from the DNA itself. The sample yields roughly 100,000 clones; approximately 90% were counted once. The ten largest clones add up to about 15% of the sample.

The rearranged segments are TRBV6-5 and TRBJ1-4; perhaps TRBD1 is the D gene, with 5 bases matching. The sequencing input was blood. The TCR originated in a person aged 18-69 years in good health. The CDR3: CASSRQINEKLFF. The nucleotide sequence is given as TGTGCCAGCAGCAGACAGATTAATGAAAAACTGTTTTTT.